A selection of T cell receptor beta chains follows, all from one sample in a study of blood T cell repertoires in COVID-19. Profiling relied on immunoSEQ multiplex PCR, and the TCRdb table lists in-frame clones only, not all of them. The sample yields about 110,000 clones, roughly 70% seen once. Sequences were obtained from peripheral blood. The receptors here all came from a woman between 35 and 50 years old with acute or convalescent COVID-19. Each CDR3 is given with its conserved first and last residue. D genes are given only for firm matches. Expanded clones are given a class, and other clones once, few, many or no size at all.

.	TRBV5-8	.	TRBJ1-2	TGTGCCAGCAGCCCCAGACCCTTGGCGGGGGATGGCTACACCTTC	CASSPRPLAGDGYTF
.	TRBV6-2/TRBV6-3	once	TRBJ1-2	TGTGCCAGCAGTTACCGGGATGGCTACACCTTC	CASSYRDGYTF
.	TRBV25-1	.	TRBJ2-3	TGTGCCAGCAGTTTTAGCGGAGATACGCAGTATTTT	CASSFSGDTQYF
.	TRBV28	.	TRBJ1-1	TGTGCCAGCAGTTTTTGGGGGGAGGAAGAAGCTTTCTTT	CASSFWGEEEAFF
TRBD1	TRBV30	.	TRBJ2-5	TGTGCCCGTGGGGTACAGGGGGAAGAGACCCAGTACTTC	CARGVQGEETQYF
.	TRBV5-1	.	TRBJ2-5	TGCGCCAGCAGCTTGGGGGCGGGCCTACAAGAGACCCAGTACTTC	CASSLGAGLQETQYF
TRBD2	TRBV7-9	few	TRBJ2-5	TGTGCCAGCAGCCCGGGACTAGCGGGGGCGGGGGAGACCCAGTACTTC	CASSPGLAGAGETQYF
.	TRBV28	.	TRBJ2-1	TGTGCCAGCAGTTCTCACAGCACTCAGGGCAATGAGCAGTTCTTC	CASSSHSTQGNEQFF
.	TRBV6-1	.	TRBJ1-5	TGTGCCAGCAGTGAAGGCGGAGGGAATCAGCCCCAGCATTTT	CASSEGGGNQPQHF
.	TRBV2	.	TRBJ1-1	TGTGCCAGCCAGTTATCCTTGAACACTGAAGCTTTCTTT	CASQLSLNTEAFF
.	TRBV4-1	once	TRBJ1-3	TGCGCCAGCAGCCCCCAACAGGTCTACAGTGGAAACACCATATATTTT	CASSPQQVYSGNTIYF
.	TRBV5-1	.	TRBJ1-1	TGCGCCAGCAGCTTGGCGGAGGGCACTGAAGCTTTCTTT	CASSLAEGTEAFF
.	TRBV29-1	.	TRBJ2-3	TGCAGCGTTACAGGCACAGATACGCAGTATTTT	CSVTGTDTQYF
TRBD1	TRBV29-1	.	TRBJ2-7	TGCAGCGCTAACCGGGACAGGTCCACCTACGAGCAGTACTTC	CSANRDRSTYEQYF
.	TRBV18	.	TRBJ1-5	TGTGCCAGCTCAGACAATAGCAATCAGCCCCAGCATTTT	CASSDNSNQPQHF
TRBD1	TRBV11-1	.	TRBJ1-4	TGTGCCAGCAGCCTGGACAGGAATGAAAAACTGTTTTTT	CASSLDRNEKLFF
TRBD1	TRBV28	.	TRBJ1-2	TGTGCCAGCAGTCCCCCCCCGGGACAGGGGAACTATGGCTACACCTTC	CASSPPPGQGNYGYTF